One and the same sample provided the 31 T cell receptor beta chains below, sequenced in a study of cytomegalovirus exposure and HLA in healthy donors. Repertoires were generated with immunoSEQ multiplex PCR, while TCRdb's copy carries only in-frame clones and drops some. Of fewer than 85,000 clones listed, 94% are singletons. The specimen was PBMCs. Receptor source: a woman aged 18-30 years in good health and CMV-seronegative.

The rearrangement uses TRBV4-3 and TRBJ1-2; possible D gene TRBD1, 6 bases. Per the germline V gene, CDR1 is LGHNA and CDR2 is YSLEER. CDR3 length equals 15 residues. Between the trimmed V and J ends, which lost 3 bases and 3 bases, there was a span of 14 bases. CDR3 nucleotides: TGCGCCAGCAGCCAGAACTCGGACAGTTACTATGGCTACACCTTC. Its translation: CASSQNSDSYYGYTF.

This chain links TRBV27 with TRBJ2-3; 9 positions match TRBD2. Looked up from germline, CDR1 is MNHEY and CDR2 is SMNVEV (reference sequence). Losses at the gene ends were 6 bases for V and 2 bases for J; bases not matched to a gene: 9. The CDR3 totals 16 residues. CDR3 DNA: TGTGCCAGCAGGCGGAGCGGGGGGCGCCCCACAGATACGCAGTATTTT. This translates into CASRRSGGRPTDTQYF.

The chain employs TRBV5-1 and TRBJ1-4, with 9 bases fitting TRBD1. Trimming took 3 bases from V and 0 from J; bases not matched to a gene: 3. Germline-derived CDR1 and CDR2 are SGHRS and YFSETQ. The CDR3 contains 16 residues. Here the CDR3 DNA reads TGCGCCAGCAGCTCGACAGGGGGTACAACTAATGAAAAACTGTTTTTT. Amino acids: CASSSTGGTTNEKLFF.

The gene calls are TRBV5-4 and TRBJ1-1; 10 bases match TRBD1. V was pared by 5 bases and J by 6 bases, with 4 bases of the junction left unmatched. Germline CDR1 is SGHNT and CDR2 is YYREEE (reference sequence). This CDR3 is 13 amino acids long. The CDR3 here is CASSDRGHSEAFF. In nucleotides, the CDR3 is TGTGCCAGCAGTGACAGGGGGCACTCTGAAGCTTTCTTT.

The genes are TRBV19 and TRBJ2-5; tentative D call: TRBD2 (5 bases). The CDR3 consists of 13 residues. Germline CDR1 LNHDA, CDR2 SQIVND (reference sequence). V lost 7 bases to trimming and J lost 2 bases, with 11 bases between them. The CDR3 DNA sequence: TGTGCCAGTATGGGGAAGCGGCAAGAGACCCAGTACTTC. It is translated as CASMGKRQETQYF.

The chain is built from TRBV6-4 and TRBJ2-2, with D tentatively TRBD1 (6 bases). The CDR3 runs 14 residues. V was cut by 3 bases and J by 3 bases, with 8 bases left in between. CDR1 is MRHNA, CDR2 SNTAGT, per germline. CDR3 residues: CASSDPGDTGELFF. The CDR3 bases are TGTGCCAGCAGTGATCCAGGGGACACCGGGGAGCTGTTTTTT.

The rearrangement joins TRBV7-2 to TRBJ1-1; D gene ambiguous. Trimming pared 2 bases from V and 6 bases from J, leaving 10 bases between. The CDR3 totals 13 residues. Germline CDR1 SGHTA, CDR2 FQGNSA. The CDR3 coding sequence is TGTGCCAGCAGCTTAAGCACCACCGCTGAAGCTTTCTTT. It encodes CASSLSTTAEAFF.

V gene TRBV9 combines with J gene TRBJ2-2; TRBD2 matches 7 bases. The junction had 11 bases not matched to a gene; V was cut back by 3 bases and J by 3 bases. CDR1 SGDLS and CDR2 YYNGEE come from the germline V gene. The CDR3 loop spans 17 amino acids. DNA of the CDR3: TGTGCCAGCAGCGCCCCAGTAGAGCGGGGAGACACCGGGGAGCTGTTTTTT. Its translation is CASSAPVERGDTGELFF.

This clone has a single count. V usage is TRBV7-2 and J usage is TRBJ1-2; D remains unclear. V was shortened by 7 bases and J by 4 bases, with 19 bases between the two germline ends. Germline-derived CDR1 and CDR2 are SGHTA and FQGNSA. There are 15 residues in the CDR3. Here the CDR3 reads CASNLQTYPGYGYTF. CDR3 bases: TGTGCCAGCAATCTACAGACCTATCCCGGCTATGGCTACACCTTC.

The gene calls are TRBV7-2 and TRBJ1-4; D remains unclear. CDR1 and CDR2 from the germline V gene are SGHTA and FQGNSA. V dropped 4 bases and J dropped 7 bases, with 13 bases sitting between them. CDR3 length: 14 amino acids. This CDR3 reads CASSWRVSGEKLFF. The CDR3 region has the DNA TGTGCCAGCAGCTGGAGGGTGAGTGGTGAAAAACTGTTTTTT.

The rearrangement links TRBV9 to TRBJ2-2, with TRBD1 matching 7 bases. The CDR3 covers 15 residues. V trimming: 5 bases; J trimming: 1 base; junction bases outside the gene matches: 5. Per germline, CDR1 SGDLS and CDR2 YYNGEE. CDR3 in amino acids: CASSSGTVNTGELFF. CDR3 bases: TGTGCCAGCAGTTCCGGGACAGTGAACACCGGGGAGCTGTTTTTT.

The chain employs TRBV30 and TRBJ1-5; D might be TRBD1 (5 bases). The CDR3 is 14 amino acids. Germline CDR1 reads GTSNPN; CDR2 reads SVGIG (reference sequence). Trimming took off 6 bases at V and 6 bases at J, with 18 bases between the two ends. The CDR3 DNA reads TGTGCCTGTAAAGCGAACACAGGTCCTCAGCCCCAGCATTTT. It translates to CACKANTGPQPQHF.

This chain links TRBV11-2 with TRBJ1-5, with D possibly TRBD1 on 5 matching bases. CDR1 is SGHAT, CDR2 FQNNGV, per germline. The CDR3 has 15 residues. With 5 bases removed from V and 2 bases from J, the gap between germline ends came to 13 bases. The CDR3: CASSALGGGNQPQHF. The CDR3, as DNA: TGTGCCAGCAGCGCACTGGGGGGAGGCAATCAGCCCCAGCATTTT.

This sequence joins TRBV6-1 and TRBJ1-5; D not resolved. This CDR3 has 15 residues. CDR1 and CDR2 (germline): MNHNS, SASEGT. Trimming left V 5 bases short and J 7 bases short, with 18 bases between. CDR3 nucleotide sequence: TGTGCCAGCAGTTCCGGTGGGGAGGCATGGCAGCCCCAGCATTTT. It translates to CASSSGGEAWQPQHF.

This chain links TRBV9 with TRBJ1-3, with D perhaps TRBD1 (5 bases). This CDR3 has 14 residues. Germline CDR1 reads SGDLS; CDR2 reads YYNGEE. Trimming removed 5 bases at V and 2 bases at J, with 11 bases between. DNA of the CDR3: TGTGCCAGCAGGGGGCAGGACGCTGGAAACACCATATATTTT. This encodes CASRGQDAGNTIYF.

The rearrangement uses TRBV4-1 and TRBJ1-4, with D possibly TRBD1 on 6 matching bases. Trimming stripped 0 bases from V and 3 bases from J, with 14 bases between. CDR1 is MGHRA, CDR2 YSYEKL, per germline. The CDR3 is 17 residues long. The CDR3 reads CASSQDSITGSNEKLFF. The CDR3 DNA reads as TGCGCCAGCAGCCAAGACTCTATTACAGGGTCTAATGAAAAACTGTTTTTT.

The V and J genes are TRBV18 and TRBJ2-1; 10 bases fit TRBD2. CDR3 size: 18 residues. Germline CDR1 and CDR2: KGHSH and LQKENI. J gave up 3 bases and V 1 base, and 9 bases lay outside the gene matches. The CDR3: CASSPRPLAGYNYNEQFF. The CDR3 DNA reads TGTGCCAGCTCACCACGGCCACTAGCGGGGTACAACTACAATGAGCAGTTCTTC.

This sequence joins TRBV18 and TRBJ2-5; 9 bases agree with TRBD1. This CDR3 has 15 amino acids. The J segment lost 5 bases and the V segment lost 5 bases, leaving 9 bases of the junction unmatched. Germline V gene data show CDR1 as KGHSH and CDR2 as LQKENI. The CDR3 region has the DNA TGTGCCAGCTCAACACAGGGGGCGCTGGGGGAGACCCAGTACTTC. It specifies CASSTQGALGETQYF.

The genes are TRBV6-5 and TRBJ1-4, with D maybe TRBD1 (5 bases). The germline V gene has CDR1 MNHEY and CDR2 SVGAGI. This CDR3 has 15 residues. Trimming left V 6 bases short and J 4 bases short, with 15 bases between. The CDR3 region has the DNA TGTGCCAGCAGCCCAAGGCCGGGGGGTAATGAAAAACTGTTTTTT. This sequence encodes CASSPRPGGNEKLFF.

The CDR3: CASSRTENTEAFF. As DNA, the CDR3 is TGTGCCAGTAGTAGGACAGAGAACACTGAAGCTTTCTTT. The gene calls are TRBV19 and TRBJ1-1, with D possibly being TRBD1 (6 bases). Germline CDR1 reads LNHDA; CDR2 reads SQIVND (reference sequence). This CDR3 is 13 amino acids long. Trimming left V 4 bases short and J 1 base short, with 7 bases between. The full variable domain, with the rest looked up from reference TRBV19 and TRBJ1-1, is DGGITQSPKYLFRKEGQNVTLSCEQNLNHDAMYWYRQDPGQGLRLIYYSQIVNDFQKGDIAEGYSVSREKKESFPLTVTSAQKNPTAFYLCASSRTENTEAFFGQGTRLTVV.

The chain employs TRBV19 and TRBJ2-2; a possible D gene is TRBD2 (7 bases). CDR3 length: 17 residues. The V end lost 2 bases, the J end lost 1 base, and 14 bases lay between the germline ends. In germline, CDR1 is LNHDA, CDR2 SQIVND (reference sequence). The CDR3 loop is CASSIRSGGQNTGELFF. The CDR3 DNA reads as TGTGCCAGTAGTATAAGGTCGGGGGGACAGAACACCGGGGAGCTGTTTTTT.

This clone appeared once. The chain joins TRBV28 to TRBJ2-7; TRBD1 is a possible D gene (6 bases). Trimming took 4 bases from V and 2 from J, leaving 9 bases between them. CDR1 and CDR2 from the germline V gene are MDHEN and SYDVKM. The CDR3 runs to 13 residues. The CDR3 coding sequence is TGTGCCAGCAGTTGGGGGCGGGCCTACGAGCAGTACTTC. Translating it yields CASSWGRAYEQYF. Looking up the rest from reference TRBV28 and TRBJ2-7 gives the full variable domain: DVKVTQSSRYLVKRTGEKVFLECVQDMDHENMFWYRQDPGLGLRLIYFSYDVKMKEKGDIPEGYSVSREKKERFSLILESASTNQTSMYLCASSWGRAYEQYFGPGTRLTVT.

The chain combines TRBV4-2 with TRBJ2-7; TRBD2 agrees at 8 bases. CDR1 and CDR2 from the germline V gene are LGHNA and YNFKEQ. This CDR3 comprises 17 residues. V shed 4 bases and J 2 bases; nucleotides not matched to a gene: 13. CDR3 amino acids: CASSRQRGPLGPYEQYF. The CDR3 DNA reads TGTGCCAGCAGCCGCCAGCGGGGGCCCCTCGGTCCCTACGAGCAGTACTTC.

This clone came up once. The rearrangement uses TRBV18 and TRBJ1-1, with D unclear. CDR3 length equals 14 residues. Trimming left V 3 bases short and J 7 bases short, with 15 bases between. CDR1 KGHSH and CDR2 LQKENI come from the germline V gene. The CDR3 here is CASSPLGSLGEAFF. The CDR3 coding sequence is TGTGCCAGCTCACCGCTCGGGTCACTCGGTGAAGCTTTCTTT.

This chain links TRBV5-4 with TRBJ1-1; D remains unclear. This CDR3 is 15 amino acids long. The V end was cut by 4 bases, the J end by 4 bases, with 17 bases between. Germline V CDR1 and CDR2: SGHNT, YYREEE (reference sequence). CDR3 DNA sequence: TGTGCCAGCAGCCCCCCGGCGGCGTCGGGCACTGAAGCTTTCTTT. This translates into CASSPPAASGTEAFF.

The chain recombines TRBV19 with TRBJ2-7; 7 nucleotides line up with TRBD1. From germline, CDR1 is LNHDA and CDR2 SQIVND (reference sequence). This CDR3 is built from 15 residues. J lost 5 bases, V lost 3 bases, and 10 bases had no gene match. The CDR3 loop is CASSMIDRAVDEQYF. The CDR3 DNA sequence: TGTGCCAGTAGTATGATCGACAGGGCTGTTGACGAGCAGTACTTC. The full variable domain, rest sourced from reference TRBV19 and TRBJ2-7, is DGGITQSPKYLFRKEGQNVTLSCEQNLNHDAMYWYRQDPGQGLRLIYYSQIVNDFQKGDIAEGYSVSREKKESFPLTVTSAQKNPTAFYLCASSMIDRAVDEQYFGPGTRLTVT.

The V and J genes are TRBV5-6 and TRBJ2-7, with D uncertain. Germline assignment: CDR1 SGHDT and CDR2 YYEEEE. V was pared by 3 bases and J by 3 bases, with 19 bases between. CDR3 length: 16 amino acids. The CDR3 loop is CASSSVVYASGYEQYF. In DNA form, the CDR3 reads TGTGCCAGCAGCTCTGTAGTTTACGCTTCAGGCTACGAGCAGTACTTC.

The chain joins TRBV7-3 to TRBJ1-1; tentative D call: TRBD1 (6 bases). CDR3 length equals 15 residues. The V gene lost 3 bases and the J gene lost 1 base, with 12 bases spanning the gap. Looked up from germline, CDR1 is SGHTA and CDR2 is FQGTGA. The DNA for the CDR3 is TGTGCCAGCAGCTTTGGTGACAGGAGGAACACTGAAGCTTTCTTT. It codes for CASSFGDRRNTEAFF.

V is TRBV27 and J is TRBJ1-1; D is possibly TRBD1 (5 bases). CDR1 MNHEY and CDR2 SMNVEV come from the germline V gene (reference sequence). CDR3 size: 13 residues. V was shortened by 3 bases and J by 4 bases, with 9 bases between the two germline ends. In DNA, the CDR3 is TGTGCCAGCAGTTTCACAGGAACCACTGAAGCTTTCTTT. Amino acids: CASSFTGTTEAFF.

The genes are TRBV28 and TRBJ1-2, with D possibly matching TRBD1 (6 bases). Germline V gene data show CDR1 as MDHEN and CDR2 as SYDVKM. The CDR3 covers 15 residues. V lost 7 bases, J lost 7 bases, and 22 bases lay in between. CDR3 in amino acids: CASNPDGGRIGGYTF. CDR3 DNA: TGTGCCAGCAACCCTGACGGGGGGCGAATAGGTGGCTACACCTTC.

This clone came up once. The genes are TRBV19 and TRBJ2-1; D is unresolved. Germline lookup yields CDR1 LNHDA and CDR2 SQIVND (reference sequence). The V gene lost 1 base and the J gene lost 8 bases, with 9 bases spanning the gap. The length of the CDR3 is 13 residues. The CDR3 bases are TGTGCCAGTAGTATAGCTCCTCGGTATGAGCAGTTCTTC. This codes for CASSIAPRYEQFF.